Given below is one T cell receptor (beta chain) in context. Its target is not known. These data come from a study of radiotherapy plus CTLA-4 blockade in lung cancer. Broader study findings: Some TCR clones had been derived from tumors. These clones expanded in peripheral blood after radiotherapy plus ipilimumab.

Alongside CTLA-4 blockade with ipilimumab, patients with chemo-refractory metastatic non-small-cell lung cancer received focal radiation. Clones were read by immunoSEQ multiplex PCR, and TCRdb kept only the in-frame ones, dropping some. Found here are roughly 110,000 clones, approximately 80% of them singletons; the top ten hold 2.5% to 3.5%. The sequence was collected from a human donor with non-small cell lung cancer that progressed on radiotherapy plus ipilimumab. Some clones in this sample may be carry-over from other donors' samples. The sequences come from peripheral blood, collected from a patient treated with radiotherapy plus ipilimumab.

The chain's CDR3 is CASSPPHGANVLTF. Written as DNA, the CDR3 is TGTGCCAGCAGCCCTCCCCACGGGGCCAACGTCCTGACTTTC. The chain uses TRBV11-2 and TRBJ2-6, with unresolved D. V was trimmed by 5 bases and J by 4 bases, leaving 9 bases between them. The CDR3 runs 14 residues. The germline gives CDR1 SGHAT, CDR2 FQNNGV.